These 10 T cell receptor beta chains were sequenced from one sample in a study of cytomegalovirus exposure and HLA in healthy donors. Profiled with immunoSEQ multiplex PCR; TCRdb holds only in-frame clones, not every one. Of 300,000 or so clones listed, approximately 86% are singletons. The sequenced sample was PBMCs. Receptor source: a man younger than 40 in good health and CMV-seronegative.

The rearrangement links TRBV5-1 to TRBJ2-7; D perhaps matches TRBD2 (5 bases). CDR1 SGHRS and CDR2 YFSETQ come from the germline V gene. CDR3 length: 12 amino acids. V lost 3 bases and J 1 base, leaving 5 bases between the germline ends. CDR3 in amino acids: CASSSGSYEQYF. CDR3 DNA: TGCGCCAGCAGCTCGGGGTCCTACGAGCAGTACTTC.

The genes are TRBV19 and TRBJ1-1; D is unresolved. V was trimmed by 1 base and J by 1 base, leaving 4 bases between them. Germline lookup yields CDR1 LNHDA and CDR2 SQIVND (reference sequence). This CDR3 has 13 amino acids. CDR3 region: CASSIGENTEAFF. DNA of the CDR3: TGTGCCAGTAGTATAGGAGAGAACACTGAAGCTTTCTTT.

This clone was observed a single time. The chain links TRBV5-5 to TRBJ2-7; TRBD2 aligns across 7 bases. The V gene's germline CDR1 is SGHKS and CDR2 YYEKEE (reference sequence). The CDR3 is made up of 16 amino acids. The J segment lost 1 base and the V segment lost 6 bases, leaving 13 bases of the junction unmatched. CDR3 residues: CASNRLGTTSSYEQYF. The CDR3 nucleotides read TGTGCCAGCAACCGACTTGGGACTACCTCTTCCTACGAGCAGTACTTC.

The gene calls are TRBV10-1 and TRBJ1-5; no firm D call. V shed 6 bases and J shed 6 bases, with 15 bases lying between them. CDR1 WNHNN and CDR2 SYGVQD come from the germline V gene (reference sequence). This CDR3 comprises 14 residues. CDR3 bases: TGCGCCAGCAGACCTCAGGACGGGGTTCAGCCCCAGCATTTT. This sequence encodes CASRPQDGVQPQHF.

In this sample, this clone turned up once. This chain joins TRBV19 and TRBJ1-2; 7 bases line up with TRBD1. This CDR3 has 17 residues. Germline V lookup: CDR1 LNHDA, CDR2 SQIVND (reference sequence). V trimming: 7 bases; J trimming: 4 bases; junction bases outside the gene matches: 18. CDR3 protein: CASIATDRRERGYGYTF. The CDR3 region has the DNA TGTGCCAGTATTGCCACGGACAGGAGGGAAAGGGGCTATGGCTACACCTTC.

The chain uses TRBV20-1 and TRBJ1-6; 8 positions match TRBD1. Losses at the gene ends were 4 bases for V and 15 bases for J; bases not matched to a gene: 5. Germline V gene data show CDR1 as DFQATT and CDR2 as SNEGSKA (reference sequence). CDR3 length: 11 amino acids. The CDR3, as DNA: TGCAGTGCTACGACAGGGGTTAACCTCCACTTT. Translation gives CSATTGVNLHF.

As for this clone: Possible read error: a much larger clone is one base away. Other DNA variants within this sample encode the same CDR3. V and J are TRBV7-9 and TRBJ1-3; D is ambiguous. V gave up 5 bases and J gave up 4 bases, with 6 bases separating them. The germline gives CDR1 SEHNR, CDR2 FQNEAQ (reference sequence). There are 12 residues in the CDR3. The CDR3 nucleotides read TGTGCCAGCAGCCCCCAGGGAAACACCATATATTTT. Residues: CASSPQGNTIYF.

This clone came up once. The rearrangement joins TRBV7-2 to TRBJ1-5; 8 bases align to TRBD1. The CDR3 has 17 residues. The V segment lost 1 base and the J segment 6 bases; nucleotides outside the gene matches: 11. CDR1 is SGHTA and CDR2 is FQGNSA in the germline V gene. Here the CDR3 DNA reads TGTGCCAGCAGCTTAGGAAGACTCACAGGGGGTGGTCAGCCCCAGCATTTT. This sequence encodes CASSLGRLTGGGQPQHF.

The table lists this clone with a few counts. V usage is TRBV10-1 and J usage is TRBJ1-5; TRBD1 agrees at 7 bases. Germline V gene sequence: CDR1 WNHNN, CDR2 SYGVQD (reference sequence). The CDR3 spans 14 residues. With 3 bases clipped from V and 6 bases from J, the junction kept 5 bases outside the gene matches. The CDR3, as DNA: TGCGCCAGCAGTGAAGGGGGCCATGGTCAGCCCCAGCATTTT. Amino acid sequence: CASSEGGHGQPQHF.

Concerning this clone: Distinct nucleotide sequences in the sample also encode this CDR3. The V and J genes are TRBV11-3 and TRBJ2-7, with D possibly being TRBD2 (7 bases). The V and J ends lost 1 base and 0 bases respectively, with 10 bases between them. This CDR3 is built from 15 residues. Germline CDR1 and CDR2: SGHNT and YENEEA. The chain's CDR3 is CASSLGGGSSYEQYF. CDR3 bases: TGTGCCAGCAGCTTAGGGGGGGGCAGCTCCTACGAGCAGTACTTC.